What follows are 25 T cell receptor beta chains derived from one specimen sequenced in a study of T-cell reconstitution after alpha-beta-depleted transplantation in children. Unique molecular identifiers were incorporated into the prepared TCRbeta library. TCRdb reanalysed the PCR reads using MiXCR and keeps one entry per CDR3 protein. This table has around 300,000 distinct CDR3 sequences, roughly 12% appearing once. Sequences were derived from peripheral blood, sampled 180 days after TCRalphabeta/CD19-depleted stem cell transplant. The receptor source for this set is a male patient aged 2 to 10 who had a stem cell transplant for chronic granulomatous disease, so the T cells may come from the graft donor.

This clonotype was seen repeatedly, ten times or more. The chain links TRBV4-3 to TRBJ2-1; TRBD2 agrees at 7 bases. Trimming took 1 base from V and 5 from J; bases not matched to a gene: 2. The CDR3 consists of 14 residues. Germline-derived CDR1 and CDR2 are LGHNA and YSLEER. For the CDR3, the DNA is TGCGCCAGCAGCCAAGTAGGACTAGACAATGAGCAGTTCTTC. The encoded protein is CASSQVGLDNEQFF.

This clonotype was found many times. CDR3 nucleotide sequence: TGCGCCAGCAGCCCGCCGGGACAGGGTCTTAGCTTCTTC. It translates to CASSPPGQGLSFF. The chain couples TRBV5-1 to TRBJ2-1, with TRBD1 matching 9 bases. Per germline, CDR1 SGHRS and CDR2 YFSETQ. There are 13 residues in the CDR3. The J segment lost 16 bases and the V segment lost 4 bases, leaving 12 bases of the junction unmatched.

Ten or more counts support this clonotype. The J gene is TRBJ1-2, the V gene TRBV29-1, with D unclear. The length of the CDR3 is 11 residues. Germline CDR1 and CDR2: SQVTM and ANQGSEA. V lost 6 bases and J 4 bases, leaving 9 bases between the germline ends. The CDR3 is CSVATIYGYTF. DNA of the CDR3: TGCAGCGTAGCCACCATCTATGGCTACACCTTC.

This clonotype was detected ten times or more. This chain connects TRBV7-3 to TRBJ2-1, with D perhaps TRBD1 (5 bases). This CDR3 has 14 amino acids. Germline-derived CDR1 and CDR2 are SGHTA and FQGTGA. V lost 2 bases and J lost 7, with 12 bases in between. In nucleotides, the CDR3 is TGTGCCAGCAGCTTATCTTCAGGGAATAATGAGCAGTTCTTC. This translates into CASSLSSGNNEQFF.

This clonotype was seen repeatedly, ten times or more. In DNA form, the CDR3 reads TGTGCCAGCAGCTTAGGAGCGGGAGGGCCGGGGGAGCAGTACTTC. It translates to CASSLGAGGPGEQYF. The V call is TRBV7-6, the J call TRBJ2-7; 10 nucleotides agree with TRBD2. The CDR3 is 15 amino acids. V trimming: 1 base; J trimming: 7 bases; junction bases outside the gene matches: 7. In germline, CDR1 is SGHVS, CDR2 FNYEAQ.

This clonotype was detected many times. CDR3 loop: CASTLPDFTGELFF. Written as DNA, the CDR3 is TGCGCCAGCACCCTACCAGATTTCACCGGGGAGCTGTTTTTT. The V gene is TRBV5-1, the J gene TRBJ2-2; D is unresolved. The V end was cut by 6 bases, the J end by 4 bases, with 13 bases between. The CDR3 runs 14 residues. Germline V gene data show CDR1 as SGHRS and CDR2 as YFSETQ.

About this clonotype itself: Being one base from a much bigger clone, this may be a read error. J is TRBJ2-5 and V is TRBV11-2; D is possibly TRBD2 (5 bases). The V end lost 5 bases, the J end lost 5 bases, and 15 bases lay between the germline ends. The CDR3 loop spans 14 amino acids. Germline lookup yields CDR1 SGHAT and CDR2 FQNNGV. The CDR3 protein is CASSLEGSPETQYF. The DNA of the CDR3 is TGTGCCAGCAGCCTCGAGGGAAGCCCGGAGACCCAGTACTTC. The full variable domain, rest sourced from reference TRBV11-2 and TRBJ2-5, is EAGVAQSPRYKIIEKRQSVAFWCNPISGHATLYWYQQILGQGPKLLIQFQNNGVVDDSQLPKDRFSAERLKGVDSTLKIQPAKLEDSAVYLCASSLEGSPETQYFGPGTRLLVL.

This clonotype has a count of ten or more. The chain links TRBV2 to TRBJ2-4; D may correspond to TRBD1 or TRBD2 (5 bases each). Trimming pared 5 bases from V and 0 bases from J, leaving 14 bases between. Germline CDR1 and CDR2: SNHLY and FYNNEI. This CDR3 has 16 residues. The CDR3 sequence is CASSPLGELAKNIQYF. The CDR3 DNA reads TGTGCCAGCAGTCCCCTGGGGGAACTAGCCAAAAACATTCAGTACTTC.

This clonotype was detected ten times or more. This CDR3 reads CAWIPLGQLSGNTIYF. The CDR3 DNA reads as TGTGCCTGGATTCCCCTTGGCCAGCTCTCTGGAAACACCATATATTTT. The chain carries TRBV30 and TRBJ1-3; D not certain. The CDR3 contains 16 residues. Germline assignment: CDR1 GTSNPN and CDR2 SVGIG (reference sequence). V was cut by 4 bases and J by 0 bases, with 16 bases left in between.

The chain combines TRBV29-1 with TRBJ2-3; 7 bases are shared with TRBD2. Germline CDR1 SQVTM, CDR2 ANQGSEA. V was clipped by 6 bases and J by 4 bases; unmatched bases: 10. The CDR3 spans 14 residues. The CDR3 reads CSVRLAFGADTQYF. The CDR3 DNA is TGCAGCGTCCGACTAGCTTTCGGCGCAGATACGCAGTATTTT.

This clonotype was counted at least ten times. J is TRBJ1-2 and V is TRBV29-1, with D uncertain. Germline V gene lookup returns CDR1 SQVTM and CDR2 ANQGSEA. The CDR3 spans 12 residues. The V gene lost 4 bases and the J gene lost 2 bases, with 8 bases spanning the gap. The CDR3 nucleotides are TGCAGCGTTGGGACGGTCAACTATGGCTACACCTTC. Protein: CSVGTVNYGYTF.

This clonotype was seen ten or more times. This chain uses TRBV6-1 with TRBJ1-3; no definite D call. The CDR3 consists of 14 residues. Germline V gene lookup returns CDR1 MNHNS and CDR2 SASEGT. Deletions cut 6 bases from V and 4 bases from J, with 13 bases between. The CDR3 here is CASRDLLLGNTIYF. DNA of the CDR3: TGTGCCAGCAGAGACTTGCTGCTCGGAAACACCATATATTTT.

At least ten counts were recorded for this clonotype. In DNA, the CDR3 is TGTGCCAGCAGATTCCTCTTGGGGAACTATGGCTACACCTTC. Translating it yields CASRFLLGNYGYTF. This chain uses TRBV28 with TRBJ1-2; D call uncertain. Germline assignment: CDR1 MDHEN and CDR2 SYDVKM. The CDR3 is 14 amino acids. The ends were cut back, 6 bases at V and 2 bases at J, with 13 bases in the middle.

For this clonotype: This may come from a read error, since a much larger clone is one base off. The chain carries TRBV7-8 and TRBJ2-2, with 7 bases identical to TRBD1. This CDR3 has 16 residues. Trimming at V came to 8 bases and at J to 4 bases, leaving 13 bases not matched to a gene. Germline V gene data show CDR1 as SGHVS and CDR2 as FQNEAQ. CDR3 region: CASCEGGRGITGELFF. CDR3 in DNA: TGTGCCAGCTGCGAAGGGGGCCGGGGTATCACCGGGGAGCTGTTTTTT.

At least ten counts were recorded for this clonotype. This rearrangement joins TRBV11-1 to TRBJ2-1, with TRBD2 identical over 12 bases. Per germline, CDR1 SGHAT and CDR2 FQDESV (reference sequence). V lost 7 bases, J lost 8 bases, and 3 bases stayed unmatched. The CDR3 loop spans 13 amino acids. CDR3 protein: CASTSGGADEQFF. CDR3 sequence (DNA): TGTGCCAGCACTAGCGGGGGGGCCGATGAGCAGTTCTTC.

The table lists this clonotype with many counts. The rearrangement joins TRBV27 to TRBJ2-3; unclear D gene. This CDR3 has 13 amino acids. The V gene lost 3 bases and the J gene lost 7 bases, with 11 bases spanning the gap. Germline values: CDR1 MNHEY, CDR2 SMNVEV (reference sequence). The DNA for the CDR3 is TGTGCCAGCAGTTTGACATCGATCAATACGCAGTATTTT. Its translation: CASSLTSINTQYF.

This clonotype occurred many times. The chain uses TRBV28 and TRBJ2-3; 10 nucleotides line up with TRBD1. V trimming: 5 bases; J trimming: 1 base; junction bases outside the gene matches: 0. The CDR3 totals 14 residues. Germline V gene data show CDR1 as MDHEN and CDR2 as SYDVKM. The CDR3 is CASSGQGGTDTQYF. CDR3 DNA sequence: TGTGCCAGCAGTGGACAGGGGGGCACAGATACGCAGTATTTT. Combining the CDR3 with reference TRBV28 and TRBJ2-3 gives the whole variable domain DVKVTQSSRYLVKRTGEKVFLECVQDMDHENMFWYRQDPGLGLRLIYFSYDVKMKEKGDIPEGYSVSREKKERFSLILESASTNQTSMYLCASSGQGGTDTQYFGPGTRLTVL.

This clonotype was detected ten times or more. This sequence joins TRBV20-1 and TRBJ1-6, with D uncertain. V was clipped by 1 base and J by 5 bases, with 9 bases between them. This CDR3 is 14 amino acids long. Germline values: CDR1 DFQATT, CDR2 SNEGSKA (reference sequence). The CDR3, as DNA: TGCAGTGCTAGAGTGCCGGGCGATAATTCACCCCTCCACTTT. Translation gives CSARVPGDNSPLHF.

Remarks on this clonotype: This could be a read error, since a much larger clone is one nucleotide away. V and J are TRBV7-6 and TRBJ2-5; D ambiguous. The CDR3 contains 15 residues. Germline V CDR1 and CDR2: SGHVS, FNYEAQ. The CDR3 DNA is TGTTCCAGCAGCTTAGTTAGAGAGGCTGGGGAGACCCAGTACTTC. Translating gives CSSSLVREAGETQYF.

The table lists this clonotype with many counts. The J gene is TRBJ2-1, the V gene TRBV18; TRBD2 agrees at 13 bases. There are 20 residues in the CDR3. The germline gives CDR1 KGHSH, CDR2 LQKENI. Germline trimming cut 0 bases from V and 2 bases from J; bases unmatched to any gene: 10. The CDR3 loop reads CASSPPALAGGRSPYNEQFF. In nucleotides, the CDR3 is TGTGCCAGCTCACCACCGGCACTAGCGGGAGGGCGGTCCCCCTACAATGAGCAGTTCTTC.

This clonotype appeared many times. The CDR3 coding sequence is TGTGCCAGCTTGCCAGGGGGCACAGATACGCAGTATTTT. As protein: CASLPGGTDTQYF. J is TRBJ2-3 and V is TRBV6-2 or TRBV6-3, with a weak D call TRBD1 (6 bases). The germline V and J ends were trimmed by 8 bases and 1 base, with 10 bases remaining between them. Germline CDR1 is MNHEY and CDR2 is SVGEGT. The CDR3 is 13 amino acids.

This clonotype has more than one count but fewer than ten. This sequence joins TRBV12-3 or TRBV12-4 and TRBJ1-1, with TRBD1 identical over 10 bases. The CDR3 contains 14 residues. V was pared by 10 bases and J by 4 bases, with 9 bases of the junction left unmatched. For the CDR3, the DNA is TGTGCCACGACTGCGACAGGGGGCCTCACTGAAGCTTTCTTT. Its protein is CATTATGGLTEAFF.

This clonotype showed up many times. V usage is TRBV20-1 and J usage is TRBJ1-6; D perhaps matches TRBD1 (6 bases). Germline V lookup: CDR1 DFQATT, CDR2 SNEGSKA (reference sequence). The CDR3 spans 13 residues. The germline V and J ends were trimmed by 5 bases and 5 bases, with 10 bases remaining between them. The CDR3 loop is CSASRQDNSPLHF. CDR3 DNA: TGCAGTGCTTCCCGACAGGATAATTCACCCCTCCACTTT.

This clonotype came up many times. This chain links TRBV4-2 with TRBJ2-1; D is unresolved. CDR1 is LGHNA and CDR2 is YNFKEQ in the germline V gene. There are 18 residues in the CDR3. The V end was cut by 0 bases, the J end by 0 bases, with 15 bases between. This CDR3 reads CASSQDFNRYSSYNEQFF. CDR3 coding DNA: TGTGCCAGCAGCCAAGATTTCAATCGGTACTCCTCCTACAATGAGCAGTTCTTC.

The chain employs TRBV12-3 or TRBV12-4 and TRBJ2-7, with D possibly called TRBD1 or TRBD2 (5 bases each). This CDR3 spans 13 amino acids. The V and J ends lost 6 bases and 9 bases respectively, with 18 bases between them. The CDR3: CASRSRGVPGQYF. The CDR3 nucleotides read TGTGCCAGCAGGTCGAGAGGGGTCCCTGGGCAGTACTTC.